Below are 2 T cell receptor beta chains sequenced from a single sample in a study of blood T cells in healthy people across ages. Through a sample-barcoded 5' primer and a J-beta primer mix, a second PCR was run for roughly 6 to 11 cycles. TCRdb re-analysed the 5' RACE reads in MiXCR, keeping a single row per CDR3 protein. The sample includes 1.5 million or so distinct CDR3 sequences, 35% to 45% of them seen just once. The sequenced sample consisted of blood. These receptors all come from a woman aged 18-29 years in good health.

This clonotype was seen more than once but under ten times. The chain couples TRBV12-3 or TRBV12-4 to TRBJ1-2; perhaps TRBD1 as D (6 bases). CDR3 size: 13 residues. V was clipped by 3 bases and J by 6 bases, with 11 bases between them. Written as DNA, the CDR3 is TGTGCCAGCAGTTTTGGGGGGGCCCATGGCTACACCTTC. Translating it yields CASSFGGAHGYTF.

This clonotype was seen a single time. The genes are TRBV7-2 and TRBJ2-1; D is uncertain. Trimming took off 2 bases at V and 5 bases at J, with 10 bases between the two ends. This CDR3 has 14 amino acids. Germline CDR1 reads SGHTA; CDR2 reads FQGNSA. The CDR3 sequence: CASSLSYTNNEQFF. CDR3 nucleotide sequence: TGTGCCAGCAGCTTATCGTATACGAACAATGAGCAGTTCTTC.